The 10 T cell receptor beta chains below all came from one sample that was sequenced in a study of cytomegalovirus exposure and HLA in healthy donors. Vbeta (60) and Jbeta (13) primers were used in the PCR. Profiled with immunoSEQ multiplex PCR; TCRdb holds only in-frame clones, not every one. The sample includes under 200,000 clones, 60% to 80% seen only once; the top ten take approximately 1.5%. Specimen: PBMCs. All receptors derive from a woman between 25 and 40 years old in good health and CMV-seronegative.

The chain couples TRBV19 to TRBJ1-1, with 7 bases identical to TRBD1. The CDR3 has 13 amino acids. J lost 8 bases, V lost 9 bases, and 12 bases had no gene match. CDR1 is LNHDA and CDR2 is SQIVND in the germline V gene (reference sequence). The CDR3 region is CASKIKGTAEAFF. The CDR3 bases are TGTGCCAGCAAAATTAAGGGGACAGCCGAAGCTTTCTTT.

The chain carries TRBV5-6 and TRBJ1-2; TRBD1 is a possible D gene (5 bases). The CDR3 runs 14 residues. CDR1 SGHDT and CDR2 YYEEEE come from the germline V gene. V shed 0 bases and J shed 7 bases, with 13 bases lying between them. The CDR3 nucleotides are TGTGCCAGCAGCTTGGTATCAGGGTGGGGTGGCTACACCTTC. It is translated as CASSLVSGWGGYTF.

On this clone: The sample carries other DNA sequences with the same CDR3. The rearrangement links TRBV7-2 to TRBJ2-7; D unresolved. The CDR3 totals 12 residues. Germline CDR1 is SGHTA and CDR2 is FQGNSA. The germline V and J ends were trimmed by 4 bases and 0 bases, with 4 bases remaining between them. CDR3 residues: CASSSSSYEQYF. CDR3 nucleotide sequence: TGTGCCAGCAGCTCGAGCTCCTACGAGCAGTACTTC.

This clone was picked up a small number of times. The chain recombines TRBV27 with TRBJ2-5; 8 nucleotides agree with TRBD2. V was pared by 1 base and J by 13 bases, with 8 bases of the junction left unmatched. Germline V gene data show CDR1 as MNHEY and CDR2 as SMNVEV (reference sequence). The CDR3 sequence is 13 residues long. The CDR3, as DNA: TGTGCCAGCAGTTTATTGGCGGGGGGCCGTCTGTACTTC. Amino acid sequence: CASSLLAGGRLYF.

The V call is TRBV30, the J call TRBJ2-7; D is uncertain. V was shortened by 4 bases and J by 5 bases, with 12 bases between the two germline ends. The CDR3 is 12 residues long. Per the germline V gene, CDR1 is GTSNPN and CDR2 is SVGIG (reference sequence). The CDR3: CAWNPGWNEQYF. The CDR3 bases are TGTGCCTGGAATCCGGGTTGGAACGAGCAGTACTTC.

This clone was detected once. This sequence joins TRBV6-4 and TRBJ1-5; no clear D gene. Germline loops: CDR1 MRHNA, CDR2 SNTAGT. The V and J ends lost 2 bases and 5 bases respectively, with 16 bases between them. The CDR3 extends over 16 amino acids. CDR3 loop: CASSDTVGLDDQPQHF. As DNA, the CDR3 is TGTGCCAGCAGTGACACGGTGGGCCTTGACGATCAGCCCCAGCATTTT.

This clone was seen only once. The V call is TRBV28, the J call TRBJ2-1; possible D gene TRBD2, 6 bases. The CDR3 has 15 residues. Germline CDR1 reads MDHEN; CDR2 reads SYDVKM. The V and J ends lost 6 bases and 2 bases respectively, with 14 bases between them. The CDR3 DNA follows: TGTGCCAGCAGCCTACTGGGCGGGACCTACAATGAGCAGTTCTTC. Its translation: CASSLLGGTYNEQFF.

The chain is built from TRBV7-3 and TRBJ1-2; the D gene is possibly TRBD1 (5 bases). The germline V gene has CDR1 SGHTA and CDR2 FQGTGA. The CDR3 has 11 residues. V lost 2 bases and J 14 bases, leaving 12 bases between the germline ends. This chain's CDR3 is CASSLGAELTF. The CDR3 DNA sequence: TGTGCCAGCAGCTTAGGGGCAGAGCTAACCTTC.

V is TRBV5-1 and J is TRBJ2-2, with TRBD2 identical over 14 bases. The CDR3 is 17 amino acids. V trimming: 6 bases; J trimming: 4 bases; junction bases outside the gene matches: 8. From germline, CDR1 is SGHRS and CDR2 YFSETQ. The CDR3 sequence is CASKTSGGGWSTGELFF. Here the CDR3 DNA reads TGCGCCAGCAAGACTAGCGGGGGGGGTTGGAGCACCGGGGAGCTGTTTTTT.

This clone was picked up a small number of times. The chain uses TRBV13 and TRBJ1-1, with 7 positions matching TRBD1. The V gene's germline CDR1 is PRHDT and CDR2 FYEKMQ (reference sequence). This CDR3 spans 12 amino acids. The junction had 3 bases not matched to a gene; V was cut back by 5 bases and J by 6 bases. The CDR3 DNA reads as TGTGCCAGCAGCGGGCAGGGGGCTGAAGCTTTCTTT. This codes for CASSGQGAEAFF.